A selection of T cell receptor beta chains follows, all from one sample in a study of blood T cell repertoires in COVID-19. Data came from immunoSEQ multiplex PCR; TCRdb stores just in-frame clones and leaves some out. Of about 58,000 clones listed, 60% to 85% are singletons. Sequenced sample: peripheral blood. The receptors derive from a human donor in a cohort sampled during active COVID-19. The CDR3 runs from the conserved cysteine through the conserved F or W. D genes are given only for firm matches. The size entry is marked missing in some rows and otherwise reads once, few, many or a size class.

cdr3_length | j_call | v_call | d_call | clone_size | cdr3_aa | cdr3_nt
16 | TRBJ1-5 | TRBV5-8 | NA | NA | CASRALGTAGLEPQHF | TGTGCCAGCAGGGCCCTCGGGACTGCCGGTTTAGAGCCCCAGCATTTT
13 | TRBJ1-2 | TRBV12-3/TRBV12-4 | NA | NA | CASSFQNNYGYTF | TGTGCCAGCAGTTTTCAGAATAACTATGGCTACACCTTC
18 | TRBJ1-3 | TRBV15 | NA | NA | CATSRRPTGGYPGNTIYF | TGTGCCACCAGCAGGCGACCCACTGGAGGGTACCCTGGAAACACCATATATTTT
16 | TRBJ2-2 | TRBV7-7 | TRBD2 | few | CASSLVLAGNTGELFF | TGTGCCAGCAGCTTAGTACTAGCGGGAAACACCGGGGAGCTGTTTTTT
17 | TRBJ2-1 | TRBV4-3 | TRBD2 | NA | CASSQDTWLAARDEQFF | TGCGCCAGCAGCCAAGATACATGGCTAGCGGCTCGCGATGAGCAGTTCTTC
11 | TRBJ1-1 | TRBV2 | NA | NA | CASRAWAEAFF | TGTGCCAGCAGGGCCTGGGCAGAAGCTTTCTTT
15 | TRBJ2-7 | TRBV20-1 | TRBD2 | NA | CSASNLAGGLYEQYF | TGCAGTGCTAGTAATCTAGCGGGGGGGCTTTACGAGCAGTACTTC
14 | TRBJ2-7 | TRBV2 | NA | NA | CASSDAGIAYEQYF | TGTGCCAGCAGTGACGCTGGTATAGCCTACGAGCAGTACTTC
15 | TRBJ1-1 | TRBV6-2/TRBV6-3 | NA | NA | CASSQQGILFTEAFF | TGTGCCAGCAGTCAACAGGGAATATTATTCACTGAAGCTTTCTTT
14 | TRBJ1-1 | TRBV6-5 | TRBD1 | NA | CASRDRPLNTEAFF | TGTGCCAGCAGGGACAGGCCTTTGAACACTGAAGCTTTCTTT
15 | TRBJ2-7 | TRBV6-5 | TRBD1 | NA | CASSYGQGAPYEQYF | TGTGCCAGCAGCTATGGACAGGGGGCTCCTTACGAGCAGTACTTC
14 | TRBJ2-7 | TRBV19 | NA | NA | CASSPPFSLYEQYF | TGTGCCAGTAGCCCCCCGTTTTCACTTTACGAGCAGTACTTC
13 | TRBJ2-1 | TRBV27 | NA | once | CASSFSSSNEQFF | TGTGCCAGCAGTTTCTCTAGCTCGAATGAGCAGTTCTTC
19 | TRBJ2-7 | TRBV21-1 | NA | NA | CASSKGQKEVGLGGYEQYF | TGTGCCAGCAGCAAAGGCCAAAAAGAGGTCGGCTTAGGCGGCTACGAGCAGTACTTC